This T cell receptor (beta chain) emerged from a study of identical twins. Notes on the study in general: Twin-shared out-of-frame alpha sequences showed excess low generation probability.

This clonotype was recorded at least ten times. Its target is unknown. This CDR3 region has 12 residues. CDR1 is SGDLS, CDR2 YYNGEE, per germline. The germline V and J ends were trimmed by 4 bases and 7 bases, with 9 bases remaining between them. TCRdb re-analysed the 5' RACE reads in MiXCR, keeping a single row per CDR3 protein. The table lists approximately 500,000 distinct CDR3 sequences, less than 25% of them singletons, with just under 3% in the top ten. These same records also appear under a second study, on T cells expressing NK-cell markers. That work adds: In sorted CD3+CD56+NKG2C+, CD3+CD56+NKG2C- and CD3+CD56-NKG2C+ T cells, TCR beta repertoires were obtained. Also leading the CD3+CD56-NKG2C+ fraction in a handful of donors were these clonotypes. Unclear, still, was the HCMV specificity of the expanded NKG2C+ T cell clones.

The V call is TRBV9, the J call TRBJ2-1; D is undetermined. This clonotype was sampled from a woman younger than 35 in good health. The sample taken for sequencing was CD4+ T cells sorted from blood. This chain's CDR3 is CASSPPRNEQFF. As DNA, the CDR3 is TGTGCCAGCAGCCCCCCCAGAAATGAGCAGTTCTTC.